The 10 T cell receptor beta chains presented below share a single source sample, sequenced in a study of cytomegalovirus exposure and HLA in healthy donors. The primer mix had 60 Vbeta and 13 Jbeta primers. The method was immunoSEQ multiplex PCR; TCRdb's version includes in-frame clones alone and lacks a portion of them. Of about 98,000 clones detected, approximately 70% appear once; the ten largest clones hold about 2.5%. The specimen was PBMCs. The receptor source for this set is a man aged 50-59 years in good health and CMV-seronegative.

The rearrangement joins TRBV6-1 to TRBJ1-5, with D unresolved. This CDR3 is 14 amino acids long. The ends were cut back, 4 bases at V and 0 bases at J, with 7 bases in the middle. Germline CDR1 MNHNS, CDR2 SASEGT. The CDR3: CASSGPYSNQPQHF. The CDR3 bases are TGTGCCAGCAGTGGGCCATATAGCAATCAGCCCCAGCATTTT.

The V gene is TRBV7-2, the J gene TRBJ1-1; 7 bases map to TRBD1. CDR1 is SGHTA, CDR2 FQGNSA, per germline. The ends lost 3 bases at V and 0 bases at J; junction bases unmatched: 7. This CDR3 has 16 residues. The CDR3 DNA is TGTGCCAGCAGCTTCCCACGACAGGGCTTGAACACTGAAGCTTTCTTT. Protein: CASSFPRQGLNTEAFF.

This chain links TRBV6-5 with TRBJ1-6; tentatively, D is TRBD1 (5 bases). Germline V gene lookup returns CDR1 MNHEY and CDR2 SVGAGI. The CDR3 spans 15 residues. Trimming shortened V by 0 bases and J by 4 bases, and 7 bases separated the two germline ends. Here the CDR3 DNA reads TGTGCCAGCAGTTACTCGGGGGGGTATAATTCACCCCTCCACTTT. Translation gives CASSYSGGYNSPLHF.

The CDR3 bases are TGTGCCAGCAGCGCCCTCGGTGACGAGCAGTACTTC. Encoded protein: CASSALGDEQYF. The chain recombines TRBV5-4 with TRBJ2-7; D not certain. Germline V lookup: CDR1 SGHNT, CDR2 YYREEE (reference sequence). Trimming cost V 4 bases and J 5 bases, with 10 bases left between them. This CDR3 comprises 12 residues.

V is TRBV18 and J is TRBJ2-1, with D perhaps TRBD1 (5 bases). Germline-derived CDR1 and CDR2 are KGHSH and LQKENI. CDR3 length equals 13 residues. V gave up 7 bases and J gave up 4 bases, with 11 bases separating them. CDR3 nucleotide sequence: TGTGCCAGCTTCCCGACAGAATACAATGAGCAGTTCTTC. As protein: CASFPTEYNEQFF.

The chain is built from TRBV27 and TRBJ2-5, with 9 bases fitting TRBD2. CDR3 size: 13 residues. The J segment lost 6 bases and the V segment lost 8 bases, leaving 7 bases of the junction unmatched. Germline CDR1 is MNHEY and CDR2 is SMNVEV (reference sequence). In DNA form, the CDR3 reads TGTGCCAGCGGGGGGCTAGCGGGACAGACCCAGTACTTC. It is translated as CASGGLAGQTQYF.

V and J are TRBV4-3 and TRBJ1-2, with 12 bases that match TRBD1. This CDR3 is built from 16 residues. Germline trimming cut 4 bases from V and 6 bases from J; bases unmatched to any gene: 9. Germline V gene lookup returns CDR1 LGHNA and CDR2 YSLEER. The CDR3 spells CASSPFAGTGGHGYTF. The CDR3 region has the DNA TGCGCCAGCAGCCCCTTCGCCGGGACAGGGGGCCATGGCTACACCTTC.

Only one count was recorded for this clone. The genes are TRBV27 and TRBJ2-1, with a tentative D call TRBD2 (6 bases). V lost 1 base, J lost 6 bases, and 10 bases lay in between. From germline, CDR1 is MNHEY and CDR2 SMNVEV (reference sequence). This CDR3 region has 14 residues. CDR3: CASSLLGGTNEQFF. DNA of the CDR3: TGTGCCAGCAGTTTATTGGGCGGGACCAATGAGCAGTTCTTC.

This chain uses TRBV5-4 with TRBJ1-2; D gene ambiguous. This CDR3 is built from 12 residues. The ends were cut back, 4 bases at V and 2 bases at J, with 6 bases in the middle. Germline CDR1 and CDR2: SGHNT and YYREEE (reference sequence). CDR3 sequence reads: CASSPRNYGYTF. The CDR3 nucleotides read TGTGCCAGCAGCCCCCGGAACTATGGCTACACCTTC.

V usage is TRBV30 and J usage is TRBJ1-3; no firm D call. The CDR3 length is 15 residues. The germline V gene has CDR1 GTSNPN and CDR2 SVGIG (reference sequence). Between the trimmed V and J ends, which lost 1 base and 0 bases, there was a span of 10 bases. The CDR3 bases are TGTGCCTGGAGTGACAGTCTTATCTCTGGAAACACCATATATTTT. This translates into CAWSDSLISGNTIYF.